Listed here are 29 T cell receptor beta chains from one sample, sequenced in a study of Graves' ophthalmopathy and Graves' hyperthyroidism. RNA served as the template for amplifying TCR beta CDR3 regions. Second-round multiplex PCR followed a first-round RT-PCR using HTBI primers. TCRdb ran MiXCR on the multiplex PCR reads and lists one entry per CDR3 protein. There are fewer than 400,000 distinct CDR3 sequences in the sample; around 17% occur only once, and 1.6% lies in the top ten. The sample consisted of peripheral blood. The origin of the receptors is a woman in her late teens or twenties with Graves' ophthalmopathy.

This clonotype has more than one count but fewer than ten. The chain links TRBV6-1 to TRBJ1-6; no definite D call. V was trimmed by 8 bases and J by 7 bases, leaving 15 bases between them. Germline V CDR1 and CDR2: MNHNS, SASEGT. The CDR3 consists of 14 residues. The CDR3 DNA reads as TGTGCCAGCGGGTGGGCAGGAGGCAATTCACCCCTCCACTTT. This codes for CASGWAGGNSPLHF.

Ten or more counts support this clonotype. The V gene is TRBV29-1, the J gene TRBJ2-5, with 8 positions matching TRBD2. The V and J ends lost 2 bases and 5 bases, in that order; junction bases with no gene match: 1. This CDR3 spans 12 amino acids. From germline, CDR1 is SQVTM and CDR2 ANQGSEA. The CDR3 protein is CSVERGGETQYF. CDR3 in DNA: TGCAGCGTTGAACGCGGGGGGGAGACCCAGTACTTC.

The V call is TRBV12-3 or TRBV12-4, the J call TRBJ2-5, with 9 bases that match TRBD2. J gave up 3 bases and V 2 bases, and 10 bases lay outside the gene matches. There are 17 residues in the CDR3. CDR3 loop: CASSLWGLAQTEETQYF. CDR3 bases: TGTGCCAGCAGTTTATGGGGACTAGCCCAGACCGAAGAGACCCAGTACTTC.

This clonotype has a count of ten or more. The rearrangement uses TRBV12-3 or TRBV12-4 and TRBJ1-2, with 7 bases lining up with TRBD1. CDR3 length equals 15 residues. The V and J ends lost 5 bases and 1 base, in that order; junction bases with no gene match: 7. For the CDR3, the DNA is TGTGCCAGCAGTGTTTCGGGACAGAGTAACTATGGCTACACCTTC. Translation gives CASSVSGQSNYGYTF.

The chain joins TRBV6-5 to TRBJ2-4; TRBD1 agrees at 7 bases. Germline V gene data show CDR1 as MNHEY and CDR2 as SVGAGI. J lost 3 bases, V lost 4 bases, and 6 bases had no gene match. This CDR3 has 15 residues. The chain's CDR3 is CASSSTGEVKNIQYF. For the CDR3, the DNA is TGTGCCAGCAGTTCAACAGGGGAAGTCAAAAACATTCAGTACTTC.

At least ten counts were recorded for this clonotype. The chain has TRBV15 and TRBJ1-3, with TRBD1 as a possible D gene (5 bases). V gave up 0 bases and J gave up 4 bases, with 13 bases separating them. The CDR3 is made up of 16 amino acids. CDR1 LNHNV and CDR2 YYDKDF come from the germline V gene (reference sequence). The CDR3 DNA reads TGTGCCACCAGCAGAGATCCCGGGACGGCCGGAAACACCATATATTTT. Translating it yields CATSRDPGTAGNTIYF.

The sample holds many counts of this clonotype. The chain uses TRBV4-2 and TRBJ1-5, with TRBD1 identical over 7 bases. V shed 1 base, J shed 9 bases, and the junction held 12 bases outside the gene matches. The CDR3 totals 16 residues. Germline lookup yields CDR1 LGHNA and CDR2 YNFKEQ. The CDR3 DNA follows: TGTGCCAGCAGCCAAGGGTTAGACAGGGAGGATGTGCCCCAGCATTTT. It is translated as CASSQGLDREDVPQHF.

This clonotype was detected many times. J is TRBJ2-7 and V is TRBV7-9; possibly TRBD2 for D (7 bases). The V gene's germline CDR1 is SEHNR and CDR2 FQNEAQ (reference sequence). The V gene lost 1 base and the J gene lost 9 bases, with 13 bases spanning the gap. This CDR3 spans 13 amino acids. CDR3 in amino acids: CASSLGGGSGQYF. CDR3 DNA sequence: TGTGCCAGCAGCTTAGGGGGGGGCAGCGGGCAGTACTTC.

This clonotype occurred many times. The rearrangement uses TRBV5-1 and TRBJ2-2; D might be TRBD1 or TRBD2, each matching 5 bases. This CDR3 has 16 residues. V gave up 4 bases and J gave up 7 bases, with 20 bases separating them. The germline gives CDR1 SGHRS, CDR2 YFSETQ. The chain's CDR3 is CASSPRDGARLGELFF. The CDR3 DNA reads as TGCGCCAGCAGCCCCCGGGACGGGGCTCGTCTCGGGGAGCTGTTTTTT.

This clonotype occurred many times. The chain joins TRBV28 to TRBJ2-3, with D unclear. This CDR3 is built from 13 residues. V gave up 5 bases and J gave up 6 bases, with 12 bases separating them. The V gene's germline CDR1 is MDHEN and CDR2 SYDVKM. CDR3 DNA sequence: TGTGCCAGCAGTCCGACCGGAATGGATACGCAGTATTTT. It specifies CASSPTGMDTQYF.

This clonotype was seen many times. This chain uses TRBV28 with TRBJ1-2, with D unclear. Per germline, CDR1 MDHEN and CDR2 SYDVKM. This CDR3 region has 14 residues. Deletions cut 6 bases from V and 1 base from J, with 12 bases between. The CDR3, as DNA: TGTGCCAGCAGATCACCGCTCAATAACTATGGCTACACCTTC. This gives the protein CASRSPLNNYGYTF.

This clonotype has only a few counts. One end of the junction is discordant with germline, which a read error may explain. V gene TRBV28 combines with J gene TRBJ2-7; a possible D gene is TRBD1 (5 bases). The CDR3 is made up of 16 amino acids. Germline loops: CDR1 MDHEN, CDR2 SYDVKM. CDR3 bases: TGTGCCAGCAGCTTATCCCCACAAGGGGCCAACTACGAGCAGTACTTC. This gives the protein CASSLSPQGANYEQYF.

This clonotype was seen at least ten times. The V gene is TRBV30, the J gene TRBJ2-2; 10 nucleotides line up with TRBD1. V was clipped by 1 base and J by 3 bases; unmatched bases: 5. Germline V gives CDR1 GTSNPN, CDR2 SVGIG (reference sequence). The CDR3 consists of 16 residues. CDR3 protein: CAWSDPGTGDTGELFF. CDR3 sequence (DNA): TGTGCCTGGAGTGACCCCGGGACAGGGGACACCGGGGAGCTGTTTTTT.

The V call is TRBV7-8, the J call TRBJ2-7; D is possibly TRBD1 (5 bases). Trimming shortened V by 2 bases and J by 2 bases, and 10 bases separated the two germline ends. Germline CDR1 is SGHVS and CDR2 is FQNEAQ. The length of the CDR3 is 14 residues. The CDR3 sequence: CASSLRRVTYEQYF. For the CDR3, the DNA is TGTGCCAGCAGCTTACGCAGGGTAACCTACGAGCAGTACTTC.

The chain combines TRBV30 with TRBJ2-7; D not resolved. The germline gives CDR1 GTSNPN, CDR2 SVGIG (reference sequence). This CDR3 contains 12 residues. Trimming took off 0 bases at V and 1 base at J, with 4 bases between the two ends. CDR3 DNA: TGTGCCTGGAGTGTTTTTTCCTACGAGCAGTACTTC. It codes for CAWSVFSYEQYF. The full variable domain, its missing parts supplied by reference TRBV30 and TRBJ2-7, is SQTIHQWPATLVQPVGSPLSLECTVEGTSNPNLYWYRQAAGRGLQLLFYSVGIGQISSEVPQNLSASRPQDRQFILSSKKLLLSDSGFYLCAWSVFSYEQYFGPGTRLTVT.

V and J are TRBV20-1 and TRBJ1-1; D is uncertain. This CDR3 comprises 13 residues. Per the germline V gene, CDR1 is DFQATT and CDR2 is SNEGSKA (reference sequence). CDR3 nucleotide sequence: TGCAGCGTCTTTGGGCCGCAGGTGACTGAAGCTTTCTTT. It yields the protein CSVFGPQVTEAFF.

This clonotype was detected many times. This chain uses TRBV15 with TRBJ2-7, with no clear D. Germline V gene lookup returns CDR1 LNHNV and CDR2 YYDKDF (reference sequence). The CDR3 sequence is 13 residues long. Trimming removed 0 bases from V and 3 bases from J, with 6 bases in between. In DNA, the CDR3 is TGTGCCACCAGCAGAGATGAAGGCTACGAGCAGTACTTC. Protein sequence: CATSRDEGYEQYF.

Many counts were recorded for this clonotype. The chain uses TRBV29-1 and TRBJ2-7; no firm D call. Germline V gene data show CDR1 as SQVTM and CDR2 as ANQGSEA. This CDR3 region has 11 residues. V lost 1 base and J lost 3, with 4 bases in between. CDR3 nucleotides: TGCAGCGTTGAAGGGAGCTACGAGCAGTACTTC. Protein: CSVEGSYEQYF.

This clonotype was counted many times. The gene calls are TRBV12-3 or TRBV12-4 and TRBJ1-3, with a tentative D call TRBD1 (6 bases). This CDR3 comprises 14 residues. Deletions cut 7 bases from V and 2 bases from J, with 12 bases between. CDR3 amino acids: CASIIRGTGNTIYF. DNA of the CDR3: TGTGCCAGCATCATTAGGGGGACTGGAAACACCATATATTTT.

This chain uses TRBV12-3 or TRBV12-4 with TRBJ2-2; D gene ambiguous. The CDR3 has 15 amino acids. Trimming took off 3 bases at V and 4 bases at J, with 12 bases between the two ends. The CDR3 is CASSFAQVVTGELFF. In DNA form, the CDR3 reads TGTGCCAGCAGTTTCGCGCAAGTCGTCACCGGGGAGCTGTTTTTT.

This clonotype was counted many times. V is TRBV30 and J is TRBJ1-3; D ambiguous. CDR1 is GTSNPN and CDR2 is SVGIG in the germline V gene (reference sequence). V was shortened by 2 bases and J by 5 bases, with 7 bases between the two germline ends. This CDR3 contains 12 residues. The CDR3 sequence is CAWSRGRNTIYF. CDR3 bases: TGTGCCTGGAGTCGAGGAAGAAACACCATATATTTT.

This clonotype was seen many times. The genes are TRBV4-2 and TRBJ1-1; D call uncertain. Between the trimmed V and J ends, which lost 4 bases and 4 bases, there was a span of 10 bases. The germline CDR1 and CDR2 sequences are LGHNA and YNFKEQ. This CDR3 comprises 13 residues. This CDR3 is CASSLRLSTEAFF. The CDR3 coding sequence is TGTGCCAGCAGCCTCAGGTTGAGCACTGAAGCTTTCTTT.

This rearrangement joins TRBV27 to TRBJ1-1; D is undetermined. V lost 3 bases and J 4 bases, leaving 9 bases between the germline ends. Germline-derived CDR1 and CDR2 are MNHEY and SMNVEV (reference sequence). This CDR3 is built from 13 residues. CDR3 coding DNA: TGTGCCAGCAGTTTCGGTATAGGCACTGAAGCTTTCTTT. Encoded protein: CASSFGIGTEAFF.

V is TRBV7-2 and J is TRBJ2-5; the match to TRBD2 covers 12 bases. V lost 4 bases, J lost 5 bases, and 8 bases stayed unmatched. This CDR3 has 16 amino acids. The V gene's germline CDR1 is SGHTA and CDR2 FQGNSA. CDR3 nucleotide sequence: TGTGCCAGCAGCTCCAGGACTAGCGGGAACAGGGAGACCCAGTACTTC. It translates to CASSSRTSGNRETQYF. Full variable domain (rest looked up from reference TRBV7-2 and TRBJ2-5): GAGVSQSPSNKVTEKGKDVELRCDPISGHTALYWYRQSLGQGLEFLIYFQGNSAPDKSGLPSDRFSAERTGGSVSTLTIQRTQQEDSAVYLCASSSRTSGNRETQYFGPGTRLLVL.

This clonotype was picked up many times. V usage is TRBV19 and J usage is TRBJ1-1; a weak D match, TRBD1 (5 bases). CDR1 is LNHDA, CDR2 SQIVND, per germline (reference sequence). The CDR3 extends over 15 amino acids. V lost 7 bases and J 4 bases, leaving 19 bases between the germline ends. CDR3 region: CASIKRAGISTEAFF. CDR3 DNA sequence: TGTGCCAGTATTAAAAGGGCAGGGATAAGCACTGAAGCTTTCTTT.

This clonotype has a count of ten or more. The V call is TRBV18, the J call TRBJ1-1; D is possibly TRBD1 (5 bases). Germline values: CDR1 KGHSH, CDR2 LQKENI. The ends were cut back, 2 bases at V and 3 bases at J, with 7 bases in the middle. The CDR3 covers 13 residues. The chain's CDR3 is CASSPSRDTEAFF. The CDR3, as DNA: TGTGCCAGCTCACCATCCAGGGACACTGAAGCTTTCTTT.

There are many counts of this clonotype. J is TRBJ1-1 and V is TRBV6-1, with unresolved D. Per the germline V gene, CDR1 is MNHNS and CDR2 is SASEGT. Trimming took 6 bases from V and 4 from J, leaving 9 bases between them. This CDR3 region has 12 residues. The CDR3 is CASSRLGTEAFF. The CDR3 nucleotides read TGTGCCAGCAGCCGGCTGGGCACTGAAGCTTTCTTT.

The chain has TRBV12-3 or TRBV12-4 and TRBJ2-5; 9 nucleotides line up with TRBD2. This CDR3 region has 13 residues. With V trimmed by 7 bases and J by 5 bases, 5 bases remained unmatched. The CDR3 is CASTASGIETQYF. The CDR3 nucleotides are TGTGCCAGCACCGCTAGCGGGATTGAGACCCAGTACTTC.

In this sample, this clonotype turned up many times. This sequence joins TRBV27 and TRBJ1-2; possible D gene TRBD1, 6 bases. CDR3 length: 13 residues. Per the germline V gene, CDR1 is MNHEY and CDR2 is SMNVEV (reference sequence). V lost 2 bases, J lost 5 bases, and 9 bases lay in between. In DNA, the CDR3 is TGTGCCAGCAGTTTACAGGGGATGTATGGCTACACCTTC. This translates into CASSLQGMYGYTF.